This record concerns one TCR beta chain sequence. The entry originates in a study of T cell responses to AZD1222 COVID-19 vaccine. From germline, CDR1 is SGHAT and CDR2 FQNNGV. CDR3 size: 13 residues. Trimming removed 3 bases from V and 4 bases from J, with 9 bases in between. TCRdb's copy holds only in-frame clones and misses some; the assay was immunoSEQ multiplex PCR. The table lists about 63,000 clones, around 82% of them singletons. This TCR derives from an adult who received the AZD1222 COVID-19 vaccine. The genes are TRBV11-2 and TRBJ1-1; D is undetermined. The starting material was peripheral blood, obtained 28 days after the second AZD1222 dose. The CDR3 DNA reads TGTGCCAGCAGCTTTTTCGTTGGCACTGAAGCTTTCTTT. This codes for CASSFFVGTEAFF.